The next 30 T cell receptor beta chains were all read from a single sample in a study of T cell responses to AZD1222 COVID-19 vaccine. The method was immunoSEQ multiplex PCR; TCRdb's version includes in-frame clones alone and lacks a portion of them. The sample has roughly 110,000 clones, under 95% seen once. This specimen was peripheral blood, taken on day 0 of AZD1222 vaccination. These receptors all come from an adult in good health.

The V and J genes are TRBV5-8 and TRBJ1-4; D gene uncertain. This CDR3 has 14 residues. Trimming took 4 bases from V and 7 from J, leaving 14 bases between them. Germline V gene sequence: CDR1 SGHTS, CDR2 YDEGEE. CDR3 nucleotides: TGTGCCAGCAGCCCCCGACTGGTGGGTGAAAAACTGTTTTTT. Its translation: CASSPRLVGEKLFF.

The chain employs TRBV11-3 and TRBJ1-1; 8 bases fit TRBD1. From germline, CDR1 is SGHNT and CDR2 YENEEA. The CDR3 is 17 residues long. Trimming removed 5 bases from V and 6 bases from J; junction bases left unmatched: 17. Here the CDR3 DNA reads TGTGCCAGCAGCCCGTTGGACAGGGAGATGAACACCGCTGAAGCTTTCTTT. It translates to CASSPLDREMNTAEAFF.

The chain is built from TRBV5-4 and TRBJ1-1; D not resolved. The CDR3 is made up of 14 amino acids. Per the germline V gene, CDR1 is SGHNT and CDR2 is YYREEE (reference sequence). The ends were cut back, 1 base at V and 6 bases at J, with 13 bases in the middle. The CDR3 loop reads CASSLTGGVSEAFF. For the CDR3, the DNA is TGTGCCAGCAGCTTGACTGGCGGAGTTTCTGAAGCTTTCTTT.

The chain employs TRBV7-6 and TRBJ2-2; 11 positions agree with TRBD1. The CDR3 spans 16 residues. CDR1 and CDR2 (germline): SGHVS, FNYEAQ. Trimming removed 2 bases from V and 5 bases from J; junction bases left unmatched: 4. CDR3 bases: TGTGCCAGCAGCTTAACCGGACAGGGGGCAACCGGGGAGCTGTTTTTT. Translated: CASSLTGQGATGELFF.

The CDR3 nucleotides read TGTGCCAGCAGCTCCCCGGGGGCAAATCAGCCCCAGCATTTT. Its protein product is CASSSPGANQPQHF. The rearrangement joins TRBV13 to TRBJ1-5; tentatively, D is TRBD1 (6 bases). Germline V lookup: CDR1 PRHDT, CDR2 FYEKMQ (reference sequence). Trimming pared 4 bases from V and 4 bases from J, leaving 11 bases between. The CDR3 is made up of 14 amino acids.

The gene calls are TRBV27 and TRBJ2-7; possible D gene TRBD1, 5 bases. V dropped 0 bases and J dropped 1 base, with 13 bases sitting between them. The CDR3 covers 16 residues. Germline CDR1 is MNHEY and CDR2 is SMNVEV (reference sequence). The CDR3 region is CASSLSWGRTSYEQYF. The CDR3 bases are TGTGCCAGCAGTTTATCGTGGGGCAGAACTTCCTACGAGCAGTACTTC.

This clone has only one observation. The chain uses TRBV15 and TRBJ2-7; D possibly corresponds to TRBD1 (6 bases). The CDR3 contains 17 residues. Germline lookup yields CDR1 LNHNV and CDR2 YYDKDF (reference sequence). The germline V and J ends were trimmed by 0 bases and 6 bases, with 21 bases remaining between them. The chain's CDR3 is CATSRDLNNQGGSEQYF. The CDR3, as DNA: TGTGCCACCAGCAGAGATCTTAACAACCAAGGGGGTTCCGAGCAGTACTTC.

This chain joins TRBV7-2 and TRBJ1-5; no reliable D call. V lost 5 bases to trimming and J lost 5 bases, with 7 bases between them. CDR3 length equals 12 residues. Germline V gene lookup returns CDR1 SGHTA and CDR2 FQGNSA. The CDR3 coding sequence is TGTGCCAGCAGCGCCTCCTATCAGCCCCAGCATTTT. Protein: CASSASYQPQHF.

V and J are TRBV4-1 and TRBJ1-5; 7 positions match TRBD1. Germline CDR1 reads MGHRA; CDR2 reads YSYEKL. This CDR3 has 16 residues. V lost 4 bases and J lost 4; bases outside the gene matches: 10. CDR3 in amino acids: CASSPQEGRGNQPQHF. DNA for the CDR3: TGCGCCAGCAGCCCTCAGGAGGGCAGGGGGAATCAGCCCCAGCATTTT.

This chain connects TRBV6-5 to TRBJ1-5, with D perhaps TRBD1 (5 bases). The germline CDR1 and CDR2 sequences are MNHEY and SVGAGI. V dropped 6 bases and J dropped 1 base, with 13 bases sitting between them. The CDR3 consists of 15 residues. The CDR3 is CASRVTGGSNQPQHF. The DNA for the CDR3 is TGTGCCAGCAGAGTTACCGGGGGAAGCAATCAGCCCCAGCATTTT.

The chain carries TRBV5-5 and TRBJ1-1, with D hard to call. V was pared by 4 bases and J by 0 bases, with 13 bases between. This CDR3 comprises 15 residues. The V gene's germline CDR1 is SGHKS and CDR2 YYEKEE (reference sequence). CDR3: CASSPWSGVNTEAFF. CDR3 in DNA: TGTGCCAGCAGCCCCTGGTCAGGTGTGAACACTGAAGCTTTCTTT.

V gene TRBV4-1 combines with J gene TRBJ1-2; tentatively, D is TRBD1 (5 bases). V was pared by 0 bases and J by 5 bases, with 13 bases between. This CDR3 is built from 15 residues. CDR1 is MGHRA and CDR2 is YSYEKL in the germline V gene. CDR3: CASSQDYWGMYGYTF. Here the CDR3 DNA reads TGCGCCAGCAGCCAAGATTACTGGGGGATGTATGGCTACACCTTC.

This chain links TRBV6-5 with TRBJ1-6; perhaps TRBD1 as D (5 bases). The V gene's germline CDR1 is MNHEY and CDR2 SVGAGI. CDR3 length: 15 amino acids. The DNA of the CDR3 is TGTGCGGTGGCTCGAGTTCAGGGTGGAGGGACACCCCTCCACTTT. It specifies CAVARVQGGGTPLHF.

This clone was seen just once. V is TRBV7-2 and J is TRBJ1-5; D not resolved. Germline V gene data show CDR1 as SGHTA and CDR2 as FQGNSA. This CDR3 region has 15 residues. The V end was cut by 3 bases, the J end by 0 bases, with 9 bases between. CDR3 in DNA: TGTGCCAGCAGCTTCCGGGCCCTTAGCAATCAGCCCCAGCATTTT. As protein: CASSFRALSNQPQHF.

This chain uses TRBV6-5 with TRBJ1-3; D remains unclear. Between the trimmed V and J ends, which lost 4 bases and 0 bases, there was a span of 10 bases. The germline gives CDR1 MNHEY, CDR2 SVGAGI. CDR3 size: 15 residues. The DNA of the CDR3 is TGTGCCAGCAGTTCACTTGTCTCCTCTGGAAACACCATATATTTT. This encodes CASSSLVSSGNTIYF.

The chain joins TRBV4-3 to TRBJ2-7; TRBD2 is a possible D gene (6 bases). CDR1 LGHNA and CDR2 YSLEER come from the germline V gene. Trimming pared 0 bases from V and 3 bases from J, leaving 15 bases between. CDR3 length: 16 residues. The CDR3 DNA sequence: TGCGCCAGCAGCCAAGACGCGAGGGGCGGGAACTACGAGCAGTACTTC. It is translated as CASSQDARGGNYEQYF.

This chain uses TRBV18 with TRBJ1-2; D remains unclear. Germline lookup yields CDR1 KGHSH and CDR2 LQKENI. V was trimmed by 6 bases and J by 5 bases, leaving 13 bases between them. There are 13 residues in the CDR3. DNA for the CDR3: TGTGCCAGCTCCCCCAACCCAAGATATGGCTACACCTTC. Encoded protein: CASSPNPRYGYTF.

Only one count was recorded for this clone. This rearrangement joins TRBV6-1 to TRBJ1-2, with TRBD1 as a possible D gene (6 bases). The CDR3 consists of 17 residues. The V gene lost 3 bases and the J gene lost 8 bases, with 25 bases spanning the gap. Germline values: CDR1 MNHNS, CDR2 SASEGT. The CDR3 here is CASSDRTGLGGTRGYTF. CDR3 in DNA: TGTGCCAGCAGTGACCGCACAGGGCTTGGGGGGACCCGGGGCTACACCTTC.

The chain combines TRBV5-1 with TRBJ1-6; D might be TRBD1 (5 bases). This CDR3 comprises 16 residues. The V end lost 0 bases, the J end lost 5 bases, and 12 bases lay between the germline ends. Germline V CDR1 and CDR2: SGHRS, YFSETQ. CDR3: CASSLAQRGNNSPLHF. The CDR3 coding sequence is TGCGCCAGCAGCTTGGCTCAAAGGGGCAATAATTCACCCCTCCACTTT.

This chain joins TRBV12-3 or TRBV12-4 and TRBJ1-5; D remains ambiguous. This CDR3 is built from 12 residues. The V gene lost 5 bases and the J gene lost 9 bases, with 11 bases spanning the gap. The CDR3 region has the DNA TGTGCCAGCAGTCGAGTTGAGCTGCCCCAGCATTTT. Encoded protein: CASSRVELPQHF.

The chain recombines TRBV21-1 with TRBJ1-2. TRBV21-1 is annotated as a pseudogene. The CDR3 is 13 amino acids. The CDR3 coding sequence is TGTGCCAGCAGCGCAGTGGAGTGGTATGGCTACACCTTC. Protein product: CASSAVEWYGYTF.

The DNA for the CDR3 is TGTGCCAGCAGCTTAGGCGGACAGGGAGTAGGCGGCTACACCTTC. Encoded protein: CASSLGGQGVGGYTF. The rearrangement links TRBV7-9 to TRBJ1-2; 8 bases align to TRBD1. V lost 1 base, J lost 8 bases, and 9 bases stayed unmatched. This CDR3 spans 15 amino acids. Germline CDR1 is SEHNR and CDR2 is FQNEAQ (reference sequence).

This rearrangement joins TRBV7-2 to TRBJ2-5; D not certain. V was cut by 2 bases and J by 4 bases, with 8 bases left in between. CDR1 and CDR2 from the germline V gene are SGHTA and FQGNSA. The CDR3 has 13 residues. Written as DNA, the CDR3 is TGTGCCAGCAGCTTAAACGCCCGAGAGACCCAGTACTTC. Protein: CASSLNARETQYF.

The chain uses TRBV6-5 and TRBJ1-1; D remains ambiguous. Germline V gene data show CDR1 as MNHEY and CDR2 as SVGAGI. V was trimmed by 6 bases and J by 0 bases, leaving 11 bases between them. CDR3 size: 14 residues. CDR3 amino acids: CASSRNQVNTEAFF. CDR3 nucleotide sequence: TGTGCCAGCAGCCGGAACCAAGTGAACACTGAAGCTTTCTTT.

This chain uses TRBV30 with TRBJ1-5; a weak D match, TRBD1 (6 bases). The CDR3 is 16 residues long. CDR1 is GTSNPN, CDR2 SVGIG, per germline (reference sequence). Trimming removed 2 bases from V and 2 bases from J, with 16 bases in between. DNA for the CDR3: TGTGCCTGGAGTTCGCCCGGGGGCCCTGGCAATCAGCCCCAGCATTTT. Amino acid sequence: CAWSSPGGPGNQPQHF.

The chain uses TRBV12-3 or TRBV12-4 and TRBJ1-2, with D unresolved. The CDR3 extends over 12 amino acids. Trimming took 2 bases from V and 4 from J, leaving 5 bases between them. The CDR3, as DNA: TGTGCCAGCAGTTTATCGGTCTATGGCTACACCTTC. It specifies CASSLSVYGYTF.

This clone was counted once. This rearrangement joins TRBV7-8 to TRBJ1-1; D not certain. The CDR3 runs 12 residues. Looked up from germline, CDR1 is SGHVS and CDR2 is FQNEAQ. V lost 1 base and J lost 4, with 4 bases in between. The CDR3 DNA is TGTGCCAGCAGCTTAGTGGTCACTGAAGCTTTCTTT. Translating it yields CASSLVVTEAFF.

J is TRBJ1-1 and V is TRBV4-3, with a weak D call TRBD1 (6 bases). Germline CDR1 LGHNA, CDR2 YSLEER. V lost 3 bases and J 1 base, leaving 12 bases between the germline ends. The CDR3 loop spans 15 amino acids. The chain's CDR3 is CASSQDSLTNTEAFF. In DNA form, the CDR3 reads TGCGCCAGCAGCCAGGACAGCTTGACGAACACTGAAGCTTTCTTT.

The rearrangement joins TRBV6-5 to TRBJ1-2, with TRBD1 matching over 7 bases. The CDR3 totals 14 residues. With V trimmed by 2 bases and J by 8 bases, 8 bases remained unmatched. Germline V gives CDR1 MNHEY, CDR2 SVGAGI. CDR3 nucleotides: TGTGCCAGCAGTTACGTAAGGGGGCACGGGGGCTACACCTTC. This sequence encodes CASSYVRGHGGYTF.

The CDR3 coding sequence is TGTGCCAGCAGCTTAACGCGGACCGGGGAGCTGTTTTTT. The encoded protein is CASSLTRTGELFF. This chain links TRBV7-3 with TRBJ2-2; D remains unclear. The CDR3 has 13 residues. CDR1 and CDR2 from the germline V gene are SGHTA and FQGTGA. Trimming took 0 bases from V and 5 from J, leaving 4 bases between them.